One sample yielded the 25 T cell receptor beta chains listed below, sequenced in a study of PD-L1 blockade in urothelial cancer. Clones were read by immunoSEQ multiplex PCR, and TCRdb kept only the in-frame ones, dropping some. This sample has about 73,000 clones; about 88% occur once, and the top ten carry less than 3.5%. The sample in question was PBMCs, obtained around atezolizumab (anti-PD-L1) treatment. These receptors all come from a man aged 55 to 70 with urothelial cancer.

This chain uses TRBV27 with TRBJ2-2; no definite D call. Germline values: CDR1 MNHEY, CDR2 SMNVEV (reference sequence). The length of the CDR3 is 12 residues. V lost 3 bases to trimming and J lost 8 bases, with 7 bases between them. CDR3: CASSFPRGELFF. The CDR3, as DNA: TGTGCCAGCAGTTTCCCCAGAGGGGAGCTGTTTTTT.

The genes are TRBV19 and TRBJ2-3, with 10 bases aligning to TRBD2. CDR1 is LNHDA and CDR2 is SQIVND in the germline V gene (reference sequence). Unmatched junction bases numbered 3, after V lost 0 bases and J lost 0 bases. The CDR3 is made up of 17 amino acids. CDR3: CASSIDIAGGSTDTQYF. DNA for the CDR3: TGTGCCAGTAGTATAGATATAGCGGGGGGAAGCACAGATACGCAGTATTTT.

The V gene is TRBV6-5, the J gene TRBJ1-1; no firm D call. The CDR3 is 15 residues long. The V end lost 0 bases, the J end lost 5 bases, and 13 bases lay between the germline ends. CDR1 is MNHEY, CDR2 SVGAGI, per germline. The CDR3 loop is CASSYSWGTGTEAFF. CDR3 in DNA: TGTGCCAGCAGTTACTCGTGGGGAACGGGGACTGAAGCTTTCTTT.

In its sample, this clone was seen once. CDR3: CASQGGRNTGELFF. The CDR3 DNA reads as TGTGCCAGCCAAGGGGGTAGAAACACCGGGGAGCTGTTTTTT. The chain recombines TRBV2 with TRBJ2-2, with D maybe TRBD1 (6 bases). Trimming left V 8 bases short and J 2 bases short, with 12 bases between. This CDR3 spans 14 amino acids. From germline, CDR1 is SNHLY and CDR2 FYNNEI.

The chain joins TRBV6-1 to TRBJ2-1; D not resolved. This CDR3 comprises 15 residues. Germline V lookup: CDR1 MNHNS, CDR2 SASEGT. Trimming took off 5 bases at V and 0 bases at J, with 11 bases between the two ends. CDR3 protein: CASSKTYSSYNEQFF. In DNA, the CDR3 is TGTGCCAGCAGTAAGACTTATTCCTCCTACAATGAGCAGTTCTTC.

This clone was recorded a few times. This chain joins TRBV7-9 and TRBJ1-2; D might be TRBD1 (5 bases). V lost 5 bases to trimming and J lost 8 bases, with 18 bases between them. The CDR3 is 14 residues long. Germline lookup yields CDR1 SEHNR and CDR2 FQNEAQ (reference sequence). This CDR3 reads CASSPDSHSRGYTF. In DNA, the CDR3 is TGTGCCAGCAGCCCAGACAGCCACTCAAGAGGCTACACCTTC.

The rearrangement joins TRBV6-5 to TRBJ1-1; 7 bases are a match to TRBD1. This CDR3 region has 16 residues. Trimming cost V 3 bases and J 11 bases; bases outside gene matches: 18. Germline V lookup: CDR1 MNHEY, CDR2 SVGAGI. The CDR3 region has the DNA TGTGCCAGCAGTTATCAAGGATCGGGACAGCCTTCACTGGCTTTCTTT. Translation gives CASSYQGSGQPSLAFF.

The chain couples TRBV2 to TRBJ2-3; 7 bases are shared with TRBD2. CDR3 size: 16 residues. The V gene's germline CDR1 is SNHLY and CDR2 FYNNEI. The trim removed 7 bases at V and 3 bases at J, leaving 13 bases unmatched. CDR3 sequence: CASTNRSGGGTDTQYF. As DNA, the CDR3 is TGTGCCAGCACCAATAGATCGGGCGGGGGAACAGATACGCAGTATTTT. The variable domain in full, with the rest retrieved from reference TRBV2 and TRBJ2-3, is EPEVTQTPSHQVTQMGQEVILRCVPISNHLYFYWYRQILGQKVEFLVSFYNNEISEKSEIFDDQFSVERPDGSNFTLKIRSTKLEDSAMYFCASTNRSGGGTDTQYFGPGTRLTVL.

This chain joins TRBV30 and TRBJ2-7; 11 bases align to TRBD1. CDR1 and CDR2 from the germline V gene are GTSNPN and SVGIG (reference sequence). The CDR3 sequence is 15 residues long. V trimming: 2 bases; J trimming: 5 bases; junction bases outside the gene matches: 8. CDR3 sequence reads: CAWSNPDRGRNEQYF. Written as DNA, the CDR3 is TGTGCCTGGAGTAACCCGGACAGGGGGCGCAACGAGCAGTACTTC.

The chain recombines TRBV11-3 with TRBJ2-7, with a tentative D call TRBD2 (5 bases). This CDR3 comprises 16 residues. Germline CDR1 and CDR2: SGHNT and YENEEA. V was shortened by 5 bases and J by 0 bases, with 17 bases between the two germline ends. In DNA form, the CDR3 reads TGTGCCAGCAGCCCAGGCGGGCAACAGCCCTCCTACGAGCAGTACTTC. Translating it yields CASSPGGQQPSYEQYF.

This clone was seen a few times. V usage is TRBV19 and J usage is TRBJ1-2, with TRBD1 as a possible D gene (6 bases). The CDR3 contains 15 residues. Trimming took off 1 base at V and 4 bases at J, with 13 bases between the two ends. Germline CDR1 is LNHDA and CDR2 is SQIVND (reference sequence). The CDR3 protein is CASSIATTGLYGYTF. The CDR3 DNA is TGTGCCAGTAGTATAGCTACGACAGGACTCTATGGCTACACCTTC. Using reference TRBV19 and TRBJ1-2 for the parts outside the CDR3, the full variable domain is DGGITQSPKYLFRKEGQNVTLSCEQNLNHDAMYWYRQDPGQGLRLIYYSQIVNDFQKGDIAEGYSVSREKKESFPLTVTSAQKNPTAFYLCASSIATTGLYGYTFGSGTRLTVV.

The chain couples TRBV5-1 to TRBJ2-3, with 7 bases lining up with TRBD2. CDR3 length equals 15 residues. J was trimmed by 2 bases and V by 4 bases; bases with no gene match: 7. The germline CDR1 and CDR2 sequences are SGHRS and YFSETQ. The CDR3 loop reads CASSPELAATDTQYF. In DNA, the CDR3 is TGCGCCAGCAGCCCGGAGCTAGCGGCCACAGATACGCAGTATTTT. The full variable domain, rest sourced from reference TRBV5-1 and TRBJ2-3, is KAGVTQTPRYLIKTRGQQVTLSCSPISGHRSVSWYQQTPGQGLQFLFEYFSETQRNKGNFPGRFSGRQFSNSRSEMNVSTLELGDSALYLCASSPELAATDTQYFGPGTRLTVL.

This chain links TRBV19 with TRBJ2-7; 12 nucleotides align to TRBD1. Per the germline V gene, CDR1 is LNHDA and CDR2 is SQIVND (reference sequence). This CDR3 has 15 amino acids. The V segment lost 5 bases and the J segment 2 bases; nucleotides outside the gene matches: 4. The CDR3 is CASSVRDRGPYEQYF. The CDR3 DNA is TGTGCCAGTAGTGTCCGGGACAGGGGGCCCTACGAGCAGTACTTC.

This chain links TRBV5-6 with TRBJ1-2, with 10 bases aligning to TRBD1. V gave up 4 bases and J gave up 7 bases; unmatched junction bases: 4. The germline gives CDR1 SGHDT, CDR2 YYEEEE. The CDR3 runs 13 residues. CDR3 in amino acids: CASSPTGGGGYTF. In DNA, the CDR3 is TGTGCCAGCAGCCCGACAGGGGGCGGTGGCTACACCTTC.

By its share, this clone is medium-sized. The chain uses TRBV7-9 and TRBJ2-1; 7 bases map to TRBD2. Germline CDR1 is SEHNR and CDR2 is FQNEAQ (reference sequence). V lost 5 bases and J lost 6; bases outside the gene matches: 19. This CDR3 has 18 amino acids. CDR3: CASSPRRGWRENFNEQFF. In nucleotides, the CDR3 is TGTGCCAGCAGCCCGCGGAGAGGCTGGCGGGAGAACTTCAATGAGCAGTTCTTC.

This chain joins TRBV15 and TRBJ2-1; D is unresolved. This CDR3 has 14 residues. The germline V and J ends were trimmed by 0 bases and 10 bases, with 13 bases remaining between them. Germline V gene lookup returns CDR1 LNHNV and CDR2 YYDKDF (reference sequence). CDR3 DNA sequence: TGTGCCACCAGCAGAGATCTCGCCCCTCGGGAGCAGTTCTTC. Encoded protein: CATSRDLAPREQFF.

This chain joins TRBV12-5 and TRBJ2-6; possible D gene TRBD1, 5 bases. Trimming took 5 bases from V and 4 from J, leaving 12 bases between them. This CDR3 contains 15 residues. CDR1 and CDR2 from the germline V gene are LGHNT and FRNRAP. The CDR3: CASGPGHAGANVLTF. CDR3 nucleotide sequence: TGTGCTAGTGGTCCCGGACATGCGGGGGCCAACGTCCTGACTTTC.

The chain joins TRBV10-2 to TRBJ2-1, with TRBD2 identical over 8 bases. Germline loops: CDR1 WSHSY, CDR2 SAAADI. The CDR3 is 16 residues long. V lost 6 bases, J lost 6 bases, and 13 bases stayed unmatched. For the CDR3, the DNA is TGCGCCAGCAGGGGGACTAGTCGAATAAGTTCCAATGAGCAGTTCTTC. It codes for CASRGTSRISSNEQFF.

This chain connects TRBV12-5 to TRBJ1-1, with D unclear. The V end lost 6 bases, the J end lost 0 bases, and 14 bases lay between the germline ends. From germline, CDR1 is LGHNT and CDR2 FRNRAP. The CDR3 totals 15 residues. As DNA, the CDR3 is TGTGCTAGTGGCCCCCCGGGGATTCTGAACACTGAAGCTTTCTTT. Protein sequence: CASGPPGILNTEAFF.

The chain recombines TRBV28 with TRBJ1-1; D possibly corresponds to TRBD1 (5 bases). The ends were cut back, 5 bases at V and 6 bases at J, with 16 bases in the middle. The CDR3 is 14 residues long. Germline V gives CDR1 MDHEN, CDR2 SYDVKM. CDR3 nucleotide sequence: TGTGCCAGCAGTCGTGGTCGCCAGGGCGCTGAAGCTTTCTTT. It codes for CASSRGRQGAEAFF.

This chain uses TRBV5-1 with TRBJ2-2; 11 bases map to TRBD1. This CDR3 is built from 17 residues. Germline loops: CDR1 SGHRS, CDR2 YFSETQ. V gave up 6 bases and J gave up 3 bases; unmatched junction bases: 10. CDR3: CASTPHGGQGDTGELFF. CDR3 nucleotides: TGCGCCAGCACCCCTCACGGGGGACAGGGGGACACCGGGGAGCTGTTTTTT.

The chain is built from TRBV25-1 and TRBJ1-1; a possible D gene is TRBD1 (5 bases). The germline CDR1 and CDR2 sequences are MGHDK and SYGVNS. V was trimmed by 6 bases and J by 0 bases, leaving 11 bases between them. The CDR3 runs to 14 residues. The CDR3 loop reads CASREGLLNTEAFF. The CDR3 DNA reads TGTGCCAGCAGAGAGGGACTATTGAACACTGAAGCTTTCTTT.

In its sample, this clone was seen once. The rearrangement joins TRBV28 to TRBJ1-6; 9 positions agree with TRBD1. CDR3 length equals 15 residues. CDR1 and CDR2 (germline): MDHEN, SYDVKM. With V trimmed by 8 bases and J by 6 bases, 8 bases remained unmatched. CDR3 in amino acids: CASLQGAPTNSPLHF. CDR3 bases: TGTGCCAGCCTACAGGGGGCGCCGACTAATTCACCCCTCCACTTT. The full variable domain, its missing parts supplied by reference TRBV28 and TRBJ1-6, is DVKVTQSSRYLVKRTGEKVFLECVQDMDHENMFWYRQDPGLGLRLIYFSYDVKMKEKGDIPEGYSVSREKKERFSLILESASTNQTSMYLCASLQGAPTNSPLHFGNGTRLTVT.

The chain recombines TRBV11-2 with TRBJ2-7; D is possibly TRBD2 (6 bases). Trimming took 6 bases from V and 6 from J, leaving 18 bases between them. This CDR3 comprises 14 residues. Germline values: CDR1 SGHAT, CDR2 FQNNGV. The DNA for the CDR3 is TGTGCCAGCAGGGAGGGGAGTAGGTCAGGCGAGCAGTACTTC. This codes for CASREGSRSGEQYF.

The rearrangement uses TRBV6-1 and TRBJ2-6; maybe TRBD1 (5 bases). There are 16 residues in the CDR3. Germline lookup yields CDR1 MNHNS and CDR2 SASEGT. Trimming took off 3 bases at V and 0 bases at J, with 9 bases between the two ends. The CDR3 nucleotides read TGTGCCAGCAGTGATGCAGGGCACTCTGGGGCCAACGTCCTGACTTTC. It encodes CASSDAGHSGANVLTF.